Listed here is a single T cell receptor (beta chain). Its cognate antigen is unknown. CDR1 is SGHAT and CDR2 is FQNNGV in the germline V gene. V lost 4 bases and J lost 0; bases outside the gene matches: 3. The CDR3 covers 15 residues. The entry originates in a study of cytomegalovirus exposure and HLA in healthy donors. The study, taken as a whole, reports: CMV serostatus alone was available as immune exposure information. In a later analysis, TCR beta V- and J-gene trimming was associated with a missense DCLRE1C variant.

This PCR relied on a set of 60 Vbeta primers and 13 Jbeta primers. Assay used: immunoSEQ multiplex PCR; TCRdb lists only in-frame clones, some missing. The sample comprises over 150,000 clones, around two thirds of which are singletons, and about 1.3% rests with the top ten. This sequence originates from a man between 50 and 59 years old in good health and CMV-seronegative. The V and J genes are TRBV11-2 and TRBJ1-3; TRBD1 agrees at 7 bases. The sequenced material came from PBMCs. The CDR3 loop is CASSSGQSSGNTIYF. CDR3 bases: TGTGCCAGCAGCTCGGGACAGAGCTCTGGAAACACCATATATTTT.